This T cell receptor beta chain was sequenced in a study of Graves' ophthalmopathy and Graves' hyperthyroidism. By definition, stable hyperthyroidism involved no ophthalmopathy within 18 months of follow-up. Thyroid ultrasound, orbital computed tomography, TRAb, serum thyroxine and clinical symptoms formed the basis of diagnosis. The starting material, approximately 10 ml of fresh peripheral blood, provided the PBMCs. This CDR3 spans 14 amino acids. V was shortened by 5 bases and J by 2 bases, with 10 bases between the two germline ends. CDR1 and CDR2 from the germline V gene are SGHTA and FQGNSA. The study amplified TCR beta CDR3 regions using RNA transcripts. Second-round multiplex PCR came after first-round RT-PCR with HTBI primers. TCRdb reprocessed the multiplex PCR reads via MiXCR and lists one record per CDR3 protein. The sample has around 22,000 distinct CDR3 sequences; about 44% are singletons.

The chain employs TRBV7-2 and TRBJ1-3; D is possibly TRBD1 (5 bases). The TCR comes from an adult woman with stable Graves' hyperthyroidism. Sequencing was carried out using peripheral blood. For the CDR3, the DNA is TGTGCCAGCAGCCAAGGGGTGGCTGGAAACACCATATATTTT. Protein: CASSQGVAGNTIYF.